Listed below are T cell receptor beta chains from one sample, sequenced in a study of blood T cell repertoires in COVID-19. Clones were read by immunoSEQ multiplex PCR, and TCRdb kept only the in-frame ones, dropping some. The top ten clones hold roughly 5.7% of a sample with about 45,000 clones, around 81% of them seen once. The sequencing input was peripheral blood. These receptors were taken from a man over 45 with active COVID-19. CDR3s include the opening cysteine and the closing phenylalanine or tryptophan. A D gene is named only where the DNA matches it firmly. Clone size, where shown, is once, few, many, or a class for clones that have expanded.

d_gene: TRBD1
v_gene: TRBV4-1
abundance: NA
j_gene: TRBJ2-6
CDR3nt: TGCGCCAGCAGCCGTGGACAGGGGGACTCTGGGGCCAACGTCCTGACTTTC
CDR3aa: CASSRGQGDSGANVLTF

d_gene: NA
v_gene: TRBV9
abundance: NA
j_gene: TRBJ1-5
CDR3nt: TGTGCCAGCACCTCTTCTCCGGGGGGTGGCAATCAGCCCCAGCATTTT
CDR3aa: CASTSSPGGGNQPQHF

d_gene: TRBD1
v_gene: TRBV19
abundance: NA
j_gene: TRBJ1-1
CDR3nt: TGTGCCAGTACTAGGGACAGCGACCAGCGCGGGAACACTGAAGCTTTCTTT
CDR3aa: CASTRDSDQRGNTEAFF

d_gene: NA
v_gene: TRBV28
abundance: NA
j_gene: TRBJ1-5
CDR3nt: TGTGCCAGCAGTTTCTCCAGGTCCAATCAGCCCCAGCATTTT
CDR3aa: CASSFSRSNQPQHF

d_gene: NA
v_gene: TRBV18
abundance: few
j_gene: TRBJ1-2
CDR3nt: TGTGCCAGCTCTTCCAACCCAGGGGCCTATGGCTACACCTTC
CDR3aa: CASSSNPGAYGYTF

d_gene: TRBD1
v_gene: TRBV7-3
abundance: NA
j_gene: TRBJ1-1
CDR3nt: TGTGCCAGCAGCTGGGGACAGCTCGTGAACACTGAAGCTTTCTTT
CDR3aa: CASSWGQLVNTEAFF

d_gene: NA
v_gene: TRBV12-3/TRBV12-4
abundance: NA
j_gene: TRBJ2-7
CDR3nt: TGTGCCAGCAGCCCCGCTAGAGACGAGCAGTACTTC
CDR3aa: CASSPARDEQYF

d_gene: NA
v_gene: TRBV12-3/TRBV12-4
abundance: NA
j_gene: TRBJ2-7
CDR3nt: TGTGCCAGCAGTGGTTACATCTCCTACGAGCAGTACTTC
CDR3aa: CASSGYISYEQYF

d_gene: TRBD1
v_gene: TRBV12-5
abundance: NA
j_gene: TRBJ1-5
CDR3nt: TGTGCTAGTGGCCGCGGACAGGGTGGGGGTCAGCCCCAGCATTTT
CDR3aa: CASGRGQGGGQPQHF

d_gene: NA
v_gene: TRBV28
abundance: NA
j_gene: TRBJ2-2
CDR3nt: TGTGCCAGCATATGGTCCGGGGGCACCGGGGAGCTGTTTTTT
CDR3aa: CASIWSGGTGELFF

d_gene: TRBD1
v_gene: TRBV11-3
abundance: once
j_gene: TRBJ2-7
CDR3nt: TGTGCCAGCGGTCCACGGACAGGGGCATACGAGCAGTACTTC
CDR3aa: CASGPRTGAYEQYF

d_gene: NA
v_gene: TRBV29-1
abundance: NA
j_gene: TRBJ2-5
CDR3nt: TGCAGCGTTGTGGGGGCCGGCGAGACCCAGTACTTC
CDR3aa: CSVVGAGETQYF

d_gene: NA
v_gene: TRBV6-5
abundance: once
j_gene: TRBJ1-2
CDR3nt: TGTGCCAGCAGTTCCACCCCCGGGAACTATGGCTACACCTTC
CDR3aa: CASSSTPGNYGYTF

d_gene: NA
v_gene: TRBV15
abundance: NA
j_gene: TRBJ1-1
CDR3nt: TGTGCCACCAGCAGTACATGGGGAAGCGCAGGGGTTGGAGAAGCTTTCTTT
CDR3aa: CATSSTWGSAGVGEAFF